The following is a T cell receptor beta chain sequence with its context. Its antigen remains unknown. The sample belongs to a study of a mutant IDH1 vaccine in newly diagnosed glioma. Across the study: All eight of the vaccinations patients received fell in weeks 1, 3, 5, 7, 11, 15, 19 and 23. Vaccination followed radiotherapy alone by 4-6 weeks, or accompanied temozolomide cycles. The therapy given earlier, which was standard therapy, consisted of radiotherapy, temozolomide, or both, and most of the patients received both.

Germline V gene lookup returns CDR1 SEHNR and CDR2 FQNEAQ (reference sequence). V gave up 5 bases and J gave up 1 base, with 11 bases separating them. The CDR3 consists of 14 residues. Indicated time point: week 5, during vaccination. Doses comprised 300 ug of mutant IDH1 20-mer peptide each, plus topical imiquimod. Assay used: immunoSEQ multiplex PCR; TCRdb lists only in-frame clones, some missing. The data show roughly 40,000 clones, with roughly 92% seen just once and about 2.4% held by the top ten. The chain has TRBV7-9 and TRBJ1-2; D is perhaps TRBD1 (5 bases). This TCR was sampled from a man aged 45 to 65 with glioma. Material: PBMCs, obtained from a glioma patient whose treatment included an IDH1 peptide vaccine. The CDR3 reads CASSQEDNNYGYTF. CDR3 DNA: TGTGCCAGCAGCCAAGAGGACAATAACTATGGCTACACCTTC.